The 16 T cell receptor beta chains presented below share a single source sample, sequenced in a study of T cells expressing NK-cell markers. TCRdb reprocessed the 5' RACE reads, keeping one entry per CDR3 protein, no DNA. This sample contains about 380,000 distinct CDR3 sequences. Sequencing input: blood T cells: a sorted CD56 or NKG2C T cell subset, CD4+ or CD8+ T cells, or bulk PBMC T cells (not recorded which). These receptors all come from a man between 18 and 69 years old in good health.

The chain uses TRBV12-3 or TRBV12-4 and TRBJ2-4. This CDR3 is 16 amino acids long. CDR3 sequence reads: CASSLRLAEAKNIQYF.

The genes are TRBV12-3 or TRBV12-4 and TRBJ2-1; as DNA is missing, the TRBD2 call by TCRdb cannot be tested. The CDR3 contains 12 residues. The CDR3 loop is CASTNHGGRQFF.

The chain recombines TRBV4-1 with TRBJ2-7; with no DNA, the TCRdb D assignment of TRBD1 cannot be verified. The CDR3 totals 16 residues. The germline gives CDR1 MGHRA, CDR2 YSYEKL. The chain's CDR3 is CASSQVLGQQAYEQYF.

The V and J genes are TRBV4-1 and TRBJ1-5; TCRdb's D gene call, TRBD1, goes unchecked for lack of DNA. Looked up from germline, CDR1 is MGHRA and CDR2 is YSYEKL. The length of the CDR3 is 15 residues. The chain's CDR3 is CASSQGWGSNQPQHF.

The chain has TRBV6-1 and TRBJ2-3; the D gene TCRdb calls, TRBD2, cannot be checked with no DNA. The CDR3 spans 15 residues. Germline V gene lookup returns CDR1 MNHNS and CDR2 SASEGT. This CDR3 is CASSEMGVVGDTQYF.

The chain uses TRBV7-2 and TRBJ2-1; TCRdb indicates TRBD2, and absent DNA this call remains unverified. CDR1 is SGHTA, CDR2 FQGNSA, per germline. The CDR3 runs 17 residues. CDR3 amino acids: CASSLVVMVAGENEQFF.

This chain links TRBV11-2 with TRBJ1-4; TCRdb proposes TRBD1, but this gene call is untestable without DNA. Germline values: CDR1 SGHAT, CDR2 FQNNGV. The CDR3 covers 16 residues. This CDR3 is CASSLGLGTGNEKLFF. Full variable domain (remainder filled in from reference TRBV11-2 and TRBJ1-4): EAGVAQSPRYKIIEKRQSVAFWCNPISGHATLYWYQQILGQGPKLLIQFQNNGVVDDSQLPKDRFSAERLKGVDSTLKIQPAKLEDSAVYLCASSLGLGTGNEKLFFGSGTQLSVL.

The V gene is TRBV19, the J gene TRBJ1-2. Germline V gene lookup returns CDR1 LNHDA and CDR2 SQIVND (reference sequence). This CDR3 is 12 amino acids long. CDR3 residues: CASSIPNYGYTF. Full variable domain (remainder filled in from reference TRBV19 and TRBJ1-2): DGGITQSPKYLFRKEGQNVTLSCEQNLNHDAMYWYRQDPGQGLRLIYYSQIVNDFQKGDIAEGYSVSREKKESFPLTVTSAQKNPTAFYLCASSIPNYGYTFGSGTRLTVV.

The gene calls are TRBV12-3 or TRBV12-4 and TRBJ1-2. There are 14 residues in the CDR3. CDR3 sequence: CASSALPSINGYTF.

The CDR3 loop reads CSARSRGGRTDTQYF. The V call is TRBV20-1, the J call TRBJ2-3; no DNA is available, so the TRBD2 call from TCRdb remains unchecked. CDR1 is DFQATT, CDR2 SNEGSKA, per germline (reference sequence). There are 15 residues in the CDR3.

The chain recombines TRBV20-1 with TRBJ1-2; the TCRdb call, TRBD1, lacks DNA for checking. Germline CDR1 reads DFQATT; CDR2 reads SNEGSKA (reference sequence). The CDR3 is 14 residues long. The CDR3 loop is CSAFGTGAYYGYTF.

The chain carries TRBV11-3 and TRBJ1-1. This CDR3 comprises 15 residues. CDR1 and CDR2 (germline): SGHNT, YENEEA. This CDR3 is CASSLDQTMNTEAFF.

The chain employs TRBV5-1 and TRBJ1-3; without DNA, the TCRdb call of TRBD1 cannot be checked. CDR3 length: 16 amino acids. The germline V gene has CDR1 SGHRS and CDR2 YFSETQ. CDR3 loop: CASSPGQQFSGNTIYF.

The CDR3 region is CSASGTSGGEAKNIQYF. The V and J genes are TRBV20-1 and TRBJ2-4; as DNA is missing, the TRBD2 call by TCRdb cannot be tested. The CDR3 length is 17 residues. Per germline, CDR1 DFQATT and CDR2 SNEGSKA (reference sequence).

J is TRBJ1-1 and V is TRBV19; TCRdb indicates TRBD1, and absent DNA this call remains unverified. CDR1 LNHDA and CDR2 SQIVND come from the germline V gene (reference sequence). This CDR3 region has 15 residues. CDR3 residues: CASSIPWQGGTEAFF.

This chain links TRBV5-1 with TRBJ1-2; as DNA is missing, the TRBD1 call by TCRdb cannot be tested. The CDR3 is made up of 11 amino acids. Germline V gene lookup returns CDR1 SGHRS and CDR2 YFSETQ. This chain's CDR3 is CASKGGYGYTF.